The clone carrying this TCR beta chain turned up a few times. This entry comes from a study of T-cell memory formation after mild COVID-19. Via MiXCR, TCRdb re-called the 5' RACE reads, giving one row per CDR3 protein. The table shows some 190,000 distinct CDR3 sequences, with around 19% occurring only once. CDR1 and CDR2 from the germline V gene are SGHVS and FNYEAQ. The germline V and J ends were trimmed by 1 base and 5 bases, with 6 bases remaining between them. The CDR3 contains 13 residues. Sequenced material: PBMCs or a T cell subset sorted from them (not recorded which). The sequence was obtained from an adult woman who had mild COVID-19 (a few samples of this study predate the infection). Cell type and time point are not known. The chain joins TRBV7-6 to TRBJ2-1; D unclear. DNA for the CDR3: TGTGCCAGCAGCTTAGGCCGAGACAATGAGCAGTTCTTC. Translating gives CASSLGRDNEQFF.